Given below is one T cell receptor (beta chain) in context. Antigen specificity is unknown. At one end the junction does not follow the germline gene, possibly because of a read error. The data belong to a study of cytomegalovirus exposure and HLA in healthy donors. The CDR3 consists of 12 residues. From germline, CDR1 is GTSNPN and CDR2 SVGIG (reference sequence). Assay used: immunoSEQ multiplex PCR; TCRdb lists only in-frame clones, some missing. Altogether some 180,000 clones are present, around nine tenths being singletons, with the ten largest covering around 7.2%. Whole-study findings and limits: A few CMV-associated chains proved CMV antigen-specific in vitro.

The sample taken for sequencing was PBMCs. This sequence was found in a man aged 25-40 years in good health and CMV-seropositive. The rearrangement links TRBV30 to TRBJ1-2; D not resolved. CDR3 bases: TGTGCCCGGAGCAACGGTCCCGGTGGCTACACCTTC. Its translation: CARSNGPGGYTF.